Listed below are T cell receptor beta chains from one sample, sequenced in a study of shared clonotypes between healthy human individuals. Here immunoSEQ multiplex PCR was the method, and the copy in TCRdb shows in-frame clones only, minus some. Of hundreds of thousands of clones listed, about 74% are singletons. The sequenced sample consisted of memory CD4+ T cells sorted from blood. Receptors originate from a woman aged 30 to 39 in good health. Each CDR3 is given with its conserved first and last residue. The D gene is left open where the match is weak.

-,TRBJ2-5,TRBV4-1,CASSSPGLGGETQYF
TRBD2,TRBJ2-3,TRBV7-9,CASSLASGPTDTQYF
-,TRBJ1-1,TRBV5-1,CASSFPSEGTEAFF
TRBD1,TRBJ2-7,TRBV2,CASIIQGAREQYF
TRBD2,TRBJ2-1,TRBV28,CASSPAPGTSGTDSEQFF
-,TRBJ1-5,TRBV19,CASRGDRSNQPQHF
-,TRBJ2-2,TRBV19,CASSMIGAGELFF
-,TRBJ2-2,TRBV19,CASSIMGQGYTGELFF
TRBD1,TRBJ1-1,TRBV25-1,CASSAPWGQQGTEAFF
TRBD2,TRBJ2-4,TRBV2,CASSRLAGVPNIQYF
-,TRBJ1-2,TRBV28,CASSLAGGVYGYTF
TRBD1,TRBJ2-3,TRBV5-1,CASSPGQGPDTQYF
-,TRBJ2-1,TRBV7-2,CASSLDGREQFF
-,TRBJ1-1,TRBV14,CASSRRGSMNTEAFF
-,TRBJ1-4,TRBV14,CASSQFGISYEKLFF
TRBD1,TRBJ1-1,TRBV25-1,CASRPTGENTEAFF
TRBD2,TRBJ2-3,TRBV18,CASSPPTSGSTDTQYF
TRBD2,TRBJ2-1,TRBV30,CAWSVVRGTSGAYNEQFF
-,TRBJ1-5,TRBV28,CASSLYSGNQPQHF
-,TRBJ2-7,TRBV30,CAWSVPTRRFSEQYF
-,TRBJ1-1,TRBV10-3,CAINGGLNTEAFF
TRBD2,TRBJ2-3,TRBV6-4,CASSPTKSSGSDTQYF
TRBD2,TRBJ2-5,TRBV5-6,CASSLGLAGEGGETQYF
TRBD1,TRBJ1-1,TRBV28,CASSSFVDRAYTEAFF
-,TRBJ1-1,TRBV10-1,CASSTTRNTEAFF
-,TRBJ2-1,TRBV5-1,CASSQDNNRYNEQFF
-,TRBJ2-4,TRBV5-4,CASSLVGLGAQNIQYF
-,TRBJ2-2,TRBV27,CASSKQDFSGELFF
-,TRBJ1-2,TRBV9,CASSVEGFYGYTF
TRBD1,TRBJ1-1,TRBV6-1,CASSGDSEGRSSFF
TRBD2,TRBJ2-7,TRBV28,CASSLTSVEPPYEQYF
-,TRBJ2-3,TRBV6-8,CASPEDSNTQYF
TRBD2,-,TRBV4-1,CASSQHLAGEISYEQYF
TRBD1,TRBJ2-1,TRBV28,CASTSTDRGLNEQFF
-,TRBJ1-5,TRBV30,CAWSVQALTPQHF
-,TRBJ2-3,TRBV7-2,CASSLRGAQADTQYF
-,TRBJ2-7,TRBV29-1,CSVAMTFGVQGYEQYF
-,TRBJ2-3,TRBV19,CASSSPGTDTQYF
-,TRBJ2-5,TRBV7-2,CASSFRWETQYF
-,TRBJ2-3,TRBV7-9,CASSLRTEGTDTQYF
-,TRBJ2-1,TRBV7-7,CASSLAQGPNEQFF
-,TRBJ1-5,TRBV4-1,CASSQDWGSYSNQPQHF
-,TRBJ1-4,TRBV4-1,CASSRTLEDEKLFF
-,TRBJ1-5,TRBV5-6,CASSLDGSGAQPQHF
-,TRBJ1-4,TRBV28,CASSFSGDYNEKLFF
TRBD1,TRBJ1-1,TRBV7-9,CASSSQQGPKSSTEAFF
TRBD1,TRBJ1-2,TRBV6-5,CASSRTGLYGYTF
TRBD2,TRBJ2-7,TRBV18,CASSRKGTSGLYEQYF
-,TRBJ2-5,TRBV28,CASTPSVHQETQYF
-,TRBJ2-7,TRBV20-1,CSAQGSYEQYF
-,TRBJ1-2,TRBV6-6,CASSYSEQTFYGYTF
-,TRBJ2-5,TRBV5-1,CASSLGSQETQYF
TRBD1,TRBJ2-4,TRBV5-4,CASSLGTIRGRLNNIQYF
-,TRBJ2-3,TRBV11-2,CASRVRGRDADTQYF
-,TRBJ1-1,TRBV29-1,CSGRQRDTEAFF